The TCR beta chain described here comes from a study of CD4 T cells in relation to SARS-CoV-2 and coronaviruses. Study conclusions and caveats: Monoreactive clones expanded significantly more to SARS-CoV-2 than crossreactive clones did. Culture-expanded clones reflect memory recall rather than primary priming during culture. In roughly 65% of donors, memory CD4+ clonotypes crossrecognized SARS-CoV-2 and at least one common cold coronavirus spike.

With regard to this clone: Its specificity is unknown.

Libraries were prepared by immunoSEQ multiplex PCR; TCRdb keeps only in-frame clonotypes and omits some of them. The top ten hold around 1.5% of the sample, which has about 59,000 clones, around 86% seen once. CD4+ T cells from unexposed donors were obtained before the COVID-19 pandemic (2011-2018). This CDR3 spans 12 amino acids. This TCR was recovered from a human donor in good health. The rearrangement links TRBV21-1 to TRBJ1-5. TRBV21-1 is a pseudogene. Material for sequencing was memory CD4+ T cells from PBMCs. Written as DNA, the CDR3 is TGTGCCAGATGGGGGGGCTACCAGCCCCAGCATTTT. Its protein is CARWGGYQPQHF.